The 29 T cell receptor beta chains listed next were all sequenced from one sample in a study of HIV-infected patients and healthy controls. All unsorted peripheral T cells were captured because whole blood was used without fractionation. Reverse transcription used 500 to 550 ng RNA and constant-region primers for alpha and beta. Each of the alpha and beta chains got its own library through chain-specific third strand synthesis with indices. TCRdb reanalysed the 5' RACE reads using MiXCR and keeps one entry per CDR3 protein. The table records under 20,000 distinct CDR3 sequences, about 9.5% of them present only once. Sequencing was performed on blood. The receptors were gathered from an adult in good health.

This clonotype was seen ten or more times. V is TRBV6-5 and J is TRBJ2-1; 10 bases are a match to TRBD2. After removal of 8 bases from V and 4 bases from J, the junction contained 5 bases not matched to a gene. This CDR3 spans 14 amino acids. The germline gives CDR1 MNHEY, CDR2 SVGAGI. DNA of the CDR3: TGTGCCAGCGGCCCTAGCGGGAGTTACAATGAGCAGTTCTTC. Its translation is CASGPSGSYNEQFF.

Judged by abundance, this clonotype is medium-sized. V is TRBV20-1 and J is TRBJ1-2; D unresolved. The length of the CDR3 is 12 residues. Germline V CDR1 and CDR2: DFQATT, SNEGSKA (reference sequence). V gave up 3 bases and J gave up 2 bases, with 7 bases separating them. The CDR3 DNA is TGCAGTGCTAGGTCCGCCAACTATGGCTACACCTTC. Protein: CSARSANYGYTF.

The chain employs TRBV4-3 and TRBJ2-5, with D perhaps TRBD1 (6 bases). The V and J ends lost 0 bases and 7 bases respectively, with 6 bases between them. CDR3 length: 12 residues. Germline CDR1 is LGHNA and CDR2 is YSLEER. The CDR3 reads CASSQEGGTQYF. The CDR3 DNA sequence: TGCGCCAGCAGCCAAGAAGGGGGGACCCAGTACTTC.

In this sample, this clonotype turned up once. This chain connects TRBV7-9 to TRBJ1-4; unclear D gene. CDR3 length: 16 residues. V gave up 5 bases and J gave up 8 bases, with 21 bases separating them. Germline-derived CDR1 and CDR2 are SEHNR and FQNEAQ (reference sequence). CDR3 region: CASSLSQRSPIEKLFF. The CDR3 nucleotides are TGTGCCAGCAGCCTAAGCCAGCGAAGCCCGATAGAAAAACTGTTTTTT. Combining the CDR3 with reference TRBV7-9 and TRBJ1-4 gives the whole variable domain DTGVSQNPRHKITKRGQNVTFRCDPISEHNRLYWYRQTLGQGPEFLTYFQNEAQLEKSRLLSDRFSAERPKGSFSTLEIQRTEQGDSAMYLCASSLSQRSPIEKLFFGSGTQLSVL.

This clonotype has at least ten counts. V is TRBV12-3 or TRBV12-4 and J is TRBJ2-5; perhaps D is TRBD1 or TRBD2 (5 bases each). The CDR3 consists of 15 residues. V lost 5 bases to trimming and J lost 7 bases, with 20 bases between them. CDR3 sequence: CASSLSGTGQVTQYF. The CDR3 bases are TGTGCCAGCAGTCTGTCCGGGACGGGGCAGGTGACCCAGTACTTC.

The V gene is TRBV7-9, the J gene TRBJ2-7; TRBD1 is a possible D gene (7 bases). V lost 2 bases and J 5 bases, leaving 19 bases between the germline ends. The CDR3 runs 16 residues. In germline, CDR1 is SEHNR, CDR2 FQNEAQ (reference sequence). The CDR3 DNA reads TGTGCCAGCAGCTTATGGGGGGCACAGGGGATAAACGAGCAGTACTTC. Protein: CASSLWGAQGINEQYF.

This clonotype occurred many times. The chain couples TRBV6-5 to TRBJ2-3; D tentatively fits TRBD1 or TRBD2 (5 bases each). The CDR3 is 16 amino acids. The germline CDR1 and CDR2 sequences are MNHEY and SVGAGI. Trimming took off 0 bases at V and 5 bases at J, with 15 bases between the two ends. CDR3 residues: CASSYSGDPGGDTQYF. Here the CDR3 DNA reads TGTGCCAGCAGTTACTCGGGGGACCCGGGCGGAGATACGCAGTATTTT.

This clonotype has only a few counts. This sequence joins TRBV12-3 or TRBV12-4 and TRBJ1-4; no definite D call. The germline V and J ends were trimmed by 6 bases and 8 bases, with 16 bases remaining between them. This CDR3 contains 14 residues. CDR3: CASRRTSSGEKLFF. In DNA form, the CDR3 reads TGTGCCAGCAGGCGGACCTCCTCGGGCGAAAAACTGTTTTTT.

This clonotype was detected ten times or more. The chain combines TRBV27 with TRBJ2-7, with TRBD1 matching over 7 bases. Per the germline V gene, CDR1 is MNHEY and CDR2 is SMNVEV (reference sequence). The CDR3 has 13 amino acids. J lost 4 bases, V lost 7 bases, and 7 bases had no gene match. CDR3 amino acids: CASNPSTGYEQYF. DNA for the CDR3: TGTGCCAGCAATCCATCGACAGGGTACGAGCAGTACTTC.

This clonotype has just a few counts. As DNA, the CDR3 is TGTGCCAGCAGCTTGGATCCCGGATCCCCAGATACGCAGTATTTT. It specifies CASSLDPGSPDTQYF. The chain employs TRBV5-4 and TRBJ2-3; D remains unclear. This CDR3 is 15 amino acids long. CDR1 is SGHNT, CDR2 YYREEE, per germline (reference sequence). V shed 0 bases and J shed 4 bases, with 12 bases lying between them.

This clonotype occurred a few times. The chain combines TRBV6-1 with TRBJ2-2; possible D gene TRBD2, 5 bases. Trimming left V 0 bases short and J 3 bases short, with 5 bases between. The CDR3 covers 14 residues. Germline V lookup: CDR1 MNHNS, CDR2 SASEGT. The CDR3 loop is CASSEAGDTGELFF. In nucleotides, the CDR3 is TGTGCCAGCAGTGAAGCGGGAGACACCGGGGAGCTGTTTTTT.

The V call is TRBV5-8, the J call TRBJ1-1; 7 positions match TRBD1. CDR1 is SGHTS, CDR2 YDEGEE, per germline. The CDR3 length is 15 residues. J lost 0 bases, V lost 5 bases, and 7 bases had no gene match. In DNA form, the CDR3 reads TGTGCCAGCAGTTGGGGACAGACCATGAACACTGAAGCTTTCTTT. Its translation: CASSWGQTMNTEAFF.

In its sample, this clonotype ranks as medium-sized. The chain couples TRBV6-1 to TRBJ2-1; D remains ambiguous. The V and J ends lost 3 bases and 6 bases respectively, with 9 bases between them. This CDR3 spans 13 amino acids. Germline V gives CDR1 MNHNS, CDR2 SASEGT. This CDR3 is CASSDRDPNEQFF. The CDR3 DNA reads TGTGCCAGCAGTGATCGAGACCCCAATGAGCAGTTCTTC.

By sample fraction, this clonotype is medium-sized (0.01 to 0.1%). The chain couples TRBV7-9 to TRBJ2-5; possibly TRBD2 for D (5 bases). From germline, CDR1 is SEHNR and CDR2 FQNEAQ (reference sequence). This CDR3 region has 15 residues. The V end was cut by 0 bases, the J end by 1 base, with 9 bases between. The CDR3 nucleotides are TGTGCCAGCAGCTTAGCGAGCGGCCGCCAAGAGACCCAGTACTTC. It encodes CASSLASGRQETQYF.

This chain links TRBV12-3 or TRBV12-4 with TRBJ1-1, with D uncertain. This CDR3 contains 12 residues. The V gene lost 8 bases and the J gene lost 4 bases, with 11 bases spanning the gap. The CDR3 nucleotides read TGTGCCAGCTCCCCCAGCGCCACTGAAGCTTTCTTT. It translates to CASSPSATEAFF.

The chain joins TRBV20-1 to TRBJ2-1; 8 bases line up with TRBD2. The CDR3 loop spans 13 amino acids. Per germline, CDR1 DFQATT and CDR2 SNEGSKA (reference sequence). V shed 6 bases, J shed 9 bases, and the junction held 10 bases outside the gene matches. The CDR3 DNA sequence: TGCAGTGCCAAGTCGAGCGGGAGAAGTGAGCAGTTCTTC. This encodes CSAKSSGRSEQFF.

This clonotype is classed as medium-sized (0.01 to 0.1%). The chain joins TRBV5-1 to TRBJ2-6; no clear D. Trimming shortened V by 7 bases and J by 2 bases, and 13 bases separated the two germline ends. Per the germline V gene, CDR1 is SGHRS and CDR2 is YFSETQ. The CDR3 has 15 amino acids. CDR3 DNA sequence: TGCGCCAGCTCTATCCCCAGAGCTGGGGCCAACGTCCTGACTTTC. It codes for CASSIPRAGANVLTF.

Points on this clonotype: Its ends do not fully match the called genes, so a read error is possible. The rearrangement uses TRBV15 and TRBJ2-7; D ambiguous. The CDR3 length is 12 residues. Per germline, CDR1 LNHNV and CDR2 YYDKDF (reference sequence). The CDR3 region has the DNA TGTGCCATCAGCAGAGATTGGACCGAGCAGTACTTC. As protein: CAISRDWTEQYF.

This clonotype came up a few times. The V call is TRBV18, the J call TRBJ2-3; D possibly uses TRBD1 or TRBD2 (6 bases each). This CDR3 has 15 amino acids. The germline V and J ends were trimmed by 4 bases and 5 bases, with 16 bases remaining between them. The germline V gene encodes CDR1 KGHSH and CDR2 LQKENI. CDR3 sequence reads: CASSRFPGAQDTQYF. In DNA form, the CDR3 reads TGTGCCAGCTCACGATTCCCGGGGGCTCAAGATACGCAGTATTTT.

The chain couples TRBV9 to TRBJ2-3, with 7 bases that match TRBD2. The V and J ends lost 1 base and 6 bases, in that order; junction bases with no gene match: 5. This CDR3 spans 14 amino acids. Germline V gene data show CDR1 as SGDLS and CDR2 as YYNGEE. The CDR3 nucleotides read TGTGCCAGCAGCGTAACTAGCGATATGGATACGCAGTATTTT. Amino acid sequence: CASSVTSDMDTQYF.

This clonotype is medium-sized within its sample. V and J are TRBV18 and TRBJ1-3, with a weak D call TRBD1 (6 bases). CDR1 and CDR2 from the germline V gene are KGHSH and LQKENI. V lost 0 bases and J lost 0, with 9 bases in between. The CDR3 has 16 residues. This CDR3 reads CASSPPGAGSGNTIYF. The CDR3 nucleotides are TGTGCCAGCTCACCACCGGGGGCAGGCTCTGGAAACACCATATATTTT. Together with reference TRBV18 and TRBJ1-3, the CDR3 gives the full variable domain: NAGVMQNPRHLVRRRGQEARLRCSPMKGHSHVYWYRQLPEEGLKFMVYLQKENIIDESGMPKERFSAEFPKEGPSILRIQQVVRGDSAAYFCASSPPGAGSGNTIYFGEGSWLTVV.

This clonotype was seen many times. The V gene is TRBV9, the J gene TRBJ2-3; 9 positions agree with TRBD2. Losses at the gene ends were 0 bases for V and 2 bases for J; bases not matched to a gene: 7. The CDR3 is 17 amino acids. Germline V gene sequence: CDR1 SGDLS, CDR2 YYNGEE. CDR3 protein: CASSVASAGGNTDTQYF. Written as DNA, the CDR3 is TGTGCCAGCAGCGTAGCTTCAGCGGGAGGTAACACAGATACGCAGTATTTT. Full variable domain (rest looked up from reference TRBV9 and TRBJ2-3): DSGVTQTPKHLITATGQRVTLRCSPRSGDLSVYWYQQSLDQGLQFLIQYYNGEERAKGNILERFSAQQFPDLHSELNLSSLELGDSALYFCASSVASAGGNTDTQYFGPGTRLTVL.

This clonotype was seen repeatedly, ten times or more. The chain joins TRBV20-1 to TRBJ2-1, with 11 bases identical to TRBD2. The length of the CDR3 is 15 residues. Germline V gives CDR1 DFQATT, CDR2 SNEGSKA (reference sequence). The junction had 7 bases not matched to a gene; V was cut back by 0 bases and J by 9 bases. CDR3 loop: CSARDRLAGGGEQFF. CDR3 coding DNA: TGCAGTGCTAGAGATCGGCTAGCGGGAGGCGGTGAGCAGTTCTTC.

CDR3 in DNA: TGTGCCAGCAGAACCTGGGGGGCGAATGAAAAACTGTTTTTT. This sequence encodes CASRTWGANEKLFF. This sequence joins TRBV28 and TRBJ1-4; D might be TRBD1 (6 bases). V lost 6 bases to trimming and J lost 5 bases, with 13 bases between them. This CDR3 is 14 amino acids long. Germline loops: CDR1 MDHEN, CDR2 SYDVKM.

This clonotype turned up a few times. The chain carries TRBV6-5 and TRBJ2-5, with 9 positions matching TRBD1. Germline V gene sequence: CDR1 MNHEY, CDR2 SVGAGI. This CDR3 region has 13 residues. Trimming at V came to 5 bases and at J to 4 bases, leaving 2 bases not matched to a gene. CDR3 sequence (DNA): TGTGCCAGCAGTCTGGACAGGGGAGAGACCCAGTACTTC. It yields the protein CASSLDRGETQYF.

This clonotype was recorded at least ten times. The chain is built from TRBV18 and TRBJ2-7; unclear D gene. The CDR3 runs to 16 residues. Germline lookup yields CDR1 KGHSH and CDR2 LQKENI. V was shortened by 2 bases and J by 5 bases, with 19 bases between the two germline ends. The chain's CDR3 is CASSPVGPPLADEQYF. The CDR3 DNA reads as TGTGCCAGCTCACCAGTAGGGCCCCCTCTTGCGGACGAGCAGTACTTC.

In this sample, this clonotype turned up a few times. V gene TRBV7-6 combines with J gene TRBJ1-4; 8 nucleotides match TRBD1. V lost 4 bases and J lost 8; bases outside the gene matches: 12. This CDR3 comprises 16 residues. The germline V gene has CDR1 SGHVS and CDR2 FNYEAQ. This CDR3 reads CASSSPPTGVVEKLFF. The CDR3, as DNA: TGTGCCAGCAGCTCCCCCCCGACAGGGGTGGTAGAAAAACTGTTTTTT.

This clonotype has ten or more counts. The chain recombines TRBV5-4 with TRBJ2-5; unclear D gene. This CDR3 spans 15 amino acids. Germline values: CDR1 SGHNT, CDR2 YYREEE (reference sequence). The germline V and J ends were trimmed by 1 base and 4 bases, with 14 bases remaining between them. CDR3 residues: CASSLSVGGLETQYF. In DNA form, the CDR3 reads TGTGCCAGCAGCTTGTCAGTTGGCGGCTTAGAGACCCAGTACTTC.

By share, this clonotype counts as medium-sized. The V and J genes are TRBV11-2 and TRBJ1-2, with 7 bases aligning to TRBD1. The ends lost 5 bases at V and 6 bases at J; junction bases unmatched: 18. The CDR3 contains 17 residues. Germline CDR1 reads SGHAT; CDR2 reads FQNNGV. For the CDR3, the DNA is TGTGCCAGCAGCCCCACGACAGGGATGAGCGGGTTGGATGGCTACACCTTC. Translation gives CASSPTTGMSGLDGYTF.